This is a list of T cell receptor beta chains from one sample in a study of cytomegalovirus exposure and HLA in healthy donors. Produced via immunoSEQ multiplex PCR; TCRdb's table is partial and in-frame only. Among about 180,000 clones listed, about 86% were seen once. Sequences were obtained from PBMCs. These receptor sequences come from a woman aged 25 to 45 in good health and CMV-seronegative. CDR3s include the opening cysteine and the closing phenylalanine or tryptophan. The order of the fields is CDR3 protein, CDR3 DNA, clone size, D gene, V gene, J gene. D genes are given only for firm matches. Not every row has a clone size; where given, it reads once, few, many or a size class.

CASSHKGQRDTGELFF,TGTGCCAGCAGTCACAAGGGACAACGGGACACCGGGGAGCTGTTTTTT,.,.,TRBV7-6,TRBJ2-2
CAYRGSYGYTF,TGTGCCTACAGGGGCAGCTATGGCTACACCTTC,.,TRBD1,TRBV5-4,TRBJ1-2
CASSAVDTQYF,TGTGCCAGCAGCGCGGTAGATACGCAGTATTTT,.,.,TRBV2,TRBJ2-3
CASSLAGQGYEQYF,TGTGCCAGCAGCTTGGCTGGCCAGGGGTACGAGCAGTACTTC,.,.,TRBV5-4,TRBJ2-7
CASSEQLVRTGELFF,TGTGCCAGCAGTGAACAACTAGTTCGCACCGGGGAGCTGTTTTTT,.,.,TRBV2,TRBJ2-2
CASSFQVNTEAFF,TGCGCCAGCAGCTTCCAGGTGAACACTGAAGCTTTCTTT,.,.,TRBV5-1,TRBJ1-1
CASSYRGLTNNEQFF,TGTGCCAGCAGCTACAGGGGCCTGACTAACAATGAGCAGTTCTTC,.,TRBD1,TRBV2,TRBJ2-1
CASSRTPGLDYNEQFF,TGCGCCAGCAGCCGTACCCCGGGACTCGACTACAATGAGCAGTTCTTC,once,.,TRBV5-1,TRBJ2-1
CASSAVGQIHRDTQYF,TGTGCCAGCAGCGCCGTGGGACAGATTCATAGAGATACGCAGTATTTT,.,TRBD1,TRBV5-4,TRBJ2-3
CSGTSDRETQYF,TGCAGCGGGACTAGTGATCGGGAGACCCAGTACTTC,.,TRBD2,TRBV29-1,TRBJ2-5
CASSLAAGRDGYTF,TGCGCCAGCAGCTTGGCGGCAGGGCGGGACGGCTACACCTTC,.,.,TRBV5-1,TRBJ1-2
CASSLLAGGFYEQYF,TGTGCCAGTAGTTTGCTAGCGGGGGGTTTCTACGAGCAGTACTTC,.,TRBD2,TRBV19,TRBJ2-7
CASSSGLSSGEAFF,TGTGCCAGCTCATCGGGACTTTCGTCCGGTGAAGCTTTCTTT,.,.,TRBV18,TRBJ1-1
CASSEGARYGYTF,TGCGCCAGCAGTGAGGGGGCGCGATATGGCTACACCTTC,.,.,TRBV10-2,TRBJ1-2
CATTRGTSGYEQYF,TGTGCCACCACCCGGGGGACTAGCGGGTACGAGCAGTACTTC,.,TRBD2,TRBV2,TRBJ2-7
CSLTTENYGYTF,TGCAGCCTCACGACAGAAAACTATGGCTACACCTTC,few,.,TRBV29-1,TRBJ1-2
CASSLDLRQFNQPQHF,TGTGCCAGCAGCTTGGATTTGAGACAGTTCAATCAGCCCCAGCATTTT,.,.,TRBV5-8,TRBJ1-5
CASSPGTVDNSPLHF,TGTGCCAGCAGCCCCGGGACAGTCGATAATTCACCCCTCCACTTT,.,TRBD1,TRBV7-9,TRBJ1-6
CASSLSGGEVPEQYF,TGTGCCAGCAGCTTAAGCGGCGGGGAGGTGCCCGAGCAGTACTTC,.,.,TRBV7-8,TRBJ2-7
CASSEGVGYTF,TGCGCCAGCAGTGAGGGGGTTGGCTACACCTTC,.,.,TRBV4-1,TRBJ1-2
CASSEYPTTSGGSDEQFF,TGTGCCAGCAGTGAATACCCGACGACTAGCGGGGGGTCCGATGAGCAGTTCTTC,.,TRBD2,TRBV2,TRBJ2-1
CASSLTLGTGVYEQYF,TGTGCCAGCAGCTTAACATTAGGGACAGGTGTTTACGAGCAGTACTTC,.,TRBD1,TRBV5-6,TRBJ2-7
CASSLSADNEQFF,TGTGCCAGCAGCCTATCCGCGGACAATGAGCAGTTCTTC,.,.,TRBV7-9,TRBJ2-1
CASEGGSTYGYTF,TGTGCCAGTGAAGGGGGAAGCACCTATGGCTACACCTTC,.,.,TRBV19,TRBJ1-2
CAWSIWSPGISSGNTIYF,TGTGCCTGGAGTATATGGTCTCCAGGCATCAGCTCTGGAAACACCATATATTTT,.,.,TRBV30,TRBJ1-3